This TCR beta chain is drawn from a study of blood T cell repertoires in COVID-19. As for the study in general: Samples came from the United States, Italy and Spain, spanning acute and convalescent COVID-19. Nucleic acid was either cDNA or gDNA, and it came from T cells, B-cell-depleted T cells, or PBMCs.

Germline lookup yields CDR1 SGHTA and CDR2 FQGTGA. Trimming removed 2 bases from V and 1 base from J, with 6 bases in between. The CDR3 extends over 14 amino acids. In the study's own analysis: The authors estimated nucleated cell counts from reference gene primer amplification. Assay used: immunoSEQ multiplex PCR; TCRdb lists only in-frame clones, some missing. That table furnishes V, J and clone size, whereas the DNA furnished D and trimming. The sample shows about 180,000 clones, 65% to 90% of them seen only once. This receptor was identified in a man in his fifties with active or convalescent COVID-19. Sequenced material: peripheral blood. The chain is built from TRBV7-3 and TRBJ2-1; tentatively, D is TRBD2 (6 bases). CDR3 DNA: TGTGCCAGCAGCTTAGGGGGGTCCTACAATGAGCAGTTCTTC. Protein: CASSLGGSYNEQFF.